Shown below are 9 T cell receptor beta chains from a single sample sequenced in a study of early T cells in non-severe SARS-CoV-2 infection. TCRdb re-analysed the 5' RACE reads in MiXCR, keeping a single row per CDR3 protein. The sample includes roughly 20,000 distinct CDR3 sequences, over 4% of them seen just once. The sequenced material came from whole blood. The receptors were gathered from an adult who was a healthcare worker with PCR-confirmed SARS-CoV-2 infection or an uninfected control (not recorded which).

The chain carries TRBV5-6 and TRBJ2-1; 10 bases agree with TRBD1. The CDR3 totals 18 residues. Germline CDR1 and CDR2: SGHDT and YYEEEE. The junction had 8 bases not matched to a gene; V was cut back by 2 bases and J by 0 bases. The CDR3 protein is CASSFDRGQGGSYNEQFF. CDR3 coding DNA: TGTGCCAGCAGCTTCGACAGGGGGCAAGGAGGCTCCTACAATGAGCAGTTCTTC.

This clonotype was counted many times. This chain links TRBV11-2 with TRBJ1-2; 8 bases fit TRBD1. V trimming: 5 bases; J trimming: 10 bases; junction bases outside the gene matches: 9. Germline-derived CDR1 and CDR2 are SGHAT and FQNNGV. This CDR3 region has 13 residues. The CDR3 here is CASSTDREGIYTF. For the CDR3, the DNA is TGTGCCAGCAGCACGGACAGGGAGGGGATCTACACCTTC.

This clonotype was counted many times. This chain connects TRBV29-1 to TRBJ1-3; D is undetermined. The V end lost 7 bases, the J end lost 1 base, and 11 bases lay between the germline ends. The CDR3 loop spans 13 amino acids. Germline values: CDR1 SQVTM, CDR2 ANQGSEA. The CDR3 DNA is TGCAGCGCTATAAAAGTGTCTGGAAACACCATATATTTT. Its translation is CSAIKVSGNTIYF.

The J gene is TRBJ2-7, the V gene TRBV5-4, with D perhaps assigned TRBD1 or TRBD2 (6 bases each). The germline CDR1 and CDR2 sequences are SGHNT and YYREEE (reference sequence). CDR3 length equals 15 residues. The V end lost 4 bases, the J end lost 4 bases, and 18 bases lay between the germline ends. The CDR3 nucleotides are TGTGCCAGCAGCCAAGTGGGGGGCTTTAGGTACGAGCAGTACTTC. Its translation is CASSQVGGFRYEQYF.

By frequency in the sample, this clonotype is medium-sized. The J gene is TRBJ1-1, the V gene TRBV6-5; D ambiguous. Germline assignment: CDR1 MNHEY and CDR2 SVGAGI. V was clipped by 5 bases and J by 5 bases, with 15 bases between them. There are 14 residues in the CDR3. CDR3 protein: CASSILGSGTEAFF. CDR3 in DNA: TGTGCCAGCAGTATCTTGGGATCGGGAACTGAAGCTTTCTTT.

The V call is TRBV14, the J call TRBJ2-2, with 12 bases aligning to TRBD2. V lost 1 base, J lost 4 bases, and 10 bases stayed unmatched. Germline V gene data show CDR1 as SGHDN and CDR2 as FVKESK. This CDR3 contains 19 residues. The CDR3 loop reads CASSQVSPSGGATTGELFF. The CDR3 region has the DNA TGTGCCAGCAGCCAAGTCTCTCCTAGCGGGGGGGCTACCACCGGGGAGCTGTTTTTT.

This clonotype was counted at least ten times. The V and J genes are TRBV5-1 and TRBJ2-3; D assignment may be TRBD1 or TRBD2 (5 bases each). Germline CDR1 SGHRS, CDR2 YFSETQ. V was cut by 4 bases and J by 5 bases, with 14 bases left in between. The CDR3 extends over 14 amino acids. CDR3 in amino acids: CASSENPRGDTQYF. DNA for the CDR3: TGCGCCAGCAGCGAGAACCCGAGGGGAGATACGCAGTATTTT. Based on the CDR3 plus reference TRBV5-1 and TRBJ2-3, the full variable domain is KAGVTQTPRYLIKTRGQQVTLSCSPISGHRSVSWYQQTPGQGLQFLFEYFSETQRNKGNFPGRFSGRQFSNSRSEMNVSTLELGDSALYLCASSENPRGDTQYFGPGTRLTVL.

There are a few counts of this clonotype. The chain employs TRBV5-4 and TRBJ1-4; D possibly corresponds to TRBD1 (5 bases). The CDR3 spans 15 residues. V lost 4 bases to trimming and J lost 9 bases, with 19 bases between them. Germline assignment: CDR1 SGHNT and CDR2 YYREEE (reference sequence). The CDR3 sequence is CASSATGALSKKLFF. CDR3 nucleotides: TGTGCCAGCAGCGCGACCGGGGCGTTAAGTAAAAAACTGTTTTTT.

This clonotype was recorded a few times. The CDR3 nucleotides are TGTGCCAGCAGCAAAGTACGCAGGGAGGACACTGAAGCTTTCTTT. This encodes CASSKVRREDTEAFF. The chain joins TRBV21-1 to TRBJ1-1. TRBV21-1 is a listed pseudogene. CDR3 length: 15 residues.